One and the same sample provided the 22 T cell receptor beta chains below, sequenced in a study of metastatic and nonmetastatic thyroid tumors. With MiXCR, TCRdb called clones anew from the PCR reads. The sample contains roughly 64,000 clones, roughly 4% of which appear only once. Before thyroid surgery, none of the patients had received any treatment. The sequenced sample consisted of blood. The receptors come from a female donor with papillary thyroid cancer or a benign thyroid nodule (not recorded which). Some clones in this sample may be carry-over from other donors' samples.

This clone was seen many times. The chain employs TRBV5-6 and TRBJ2-2, with D perhaps being TRBD1 or TRBD2 (7 bases each). The CDR3 loop spans 17 amino acids. Trimming cost V 3 bases and J 2 bases, with 17 bases left between them. Germline V gene data show CDR1 as SGHDT and CDR2 as YYEEEE. CDR3 sequence reads: CASSYRGAGANTGELFF. CDR3 sequence (DNA): TGTGCCAGCAGCTACAGGGGTGCGGGGGCCAACACCGGGGAGCTGTTTTTT.

On this clone itself: One base away lies a much larger clone, so this may be a sequencing read error. The CDR3: CASSLQGGQETQYF. The CDR3 nucleotides read TGTGCCAGCTCACTACAGGGCGGGCAAGAGACCCAGTACTTC. The rearrangement joins TRBV18 to TRBJ2-5; D is possibly TRBD1 (6 bases). The germline V gene has CDR1 KGHSH and CDR2 LQKENI. CDR3 length: 14 amino acids. The V end was cut by 4 bases, the J end by 2 bases, with 11 bases between.

This clone has a count of ten or more. The chain employs TRBV19 and TRBJ2-1; 8 positions match TRBD2. The CDR3 is 15 amino acids. Germline V gene lookup returns CDR1 LNHDA and CDR2 SQIVND (reference sequence). V was clipped by 4 bases and J by 2 bases; unmatched bases: 4. CDR3 region: CASSSQLAAYNEQFF. CDR3 nucleotides: TGTGCCAGTAGTAGCCAACTAGCGGCCTACAATGAGCAGTTCTTC.

Note on this clone: A read error is possible here, since a much larger clone lies one base away. This chain links TRBV18 with TRBJ2-7; D is uncertain. Germline V gene sequence: CDR1 KGHSH, CDR2 LQKENI. CDR3 size: 14 residues. This CDR3 is CASSPSLDGYKQYF. CDR3 in DNA: TGTGCCAGCTCACCTAGCCTAGATGGCTACAAGCAGTACTTC.

This clone has a count of ten or more. The chain combines TRBV5-8 with TRBJ2-7; no clear D. Between the trimmed V and J ends, which lost 0 bases and 7 bases, there was a span of 8 bases. This CDR3 contains 12 residues. Germline loops: CDR1 SGHTS, CDR2 YDEGEE. This chain's CDR3 is CASSLEVGEQYF. CDR3 coding DNA: TGTGCCAGCAGCTTGGAGGTAGGGGAGCAGTACTTC.

The chain uses TRBV5-6 and TRBJ1-1; TRBD1 is a possible D gene (6 bases). Germline CDR1 is SGHDT and CDR2 is YYEEEE. V lost 3 bases, J lost 1 base, and 13 bases lay in between. This CDR3 has 15 residues. DNA for the CDR3: TGTGCCAGCAGCTACCGGGGGGCGCAGAACACTGAAGCTTTCTTT. Protein: CASSYRGAQNTEAFF.

At least ten counts were recorded for this clone. The chain uses TRBV6-1 and TRBJ2-2, with 7 positions matching TRBD1. This CDR3 contains 16 residues. The V segment lost 3 bases and the J segment 5 bases; nucleotides outside the gene matches: 9. CDR1 and CDR2 from the germline V gene are MNHNS and SASEGT. CDR3 bases: TGTGCCAGCAGTGACCAGGGGGTAGCAGAAACCGGGGAGCTGTTTTTT. Its protein product is CASSDQGVAETGELFF.

Many counts were recorded for this clone. The genes are TRBV28 and TRBJ1-2, with TRBD1 matching over 8 bases. The germline gives CDR1 MDHEN, CDR2 SYDVKM. V dropped 8 bases and J dropped 6; count of bases not matched to a gene: 14. This CDR3 has 15 residues. This CDR3 is CASGLRDRSYHGYTF. As DNA, the CDR3 is TGTGCCAGCGGCCTGCGGGACAGGAGTTATCATGGCTACACCTTC.

About this clone: Germline and junction disagree at one end, which may indicate a read error. In DNA, the CDR3 is TGTGCCAGCAGTGGGTGGACAGGGGGCAATGAGCATTTCTTC. Protein sequence: CASSGWTGGNEHFF. The gene calls are TRBV6-1 and TRBJ2-1; 11 nucleotides match TRBD1. This CDR3 has 14 residues. Germline-derived CDR1 and CDR2 are MNHNS and SASEGT.

This clone was counted at least ten times. The chain has TRBV24-1 and TRBJ2-1, with 9 bases fitting TRBD1. V trimming: 5 bases; J trimming: 0 bases; junction bases outside the gene matches: 4. The length of the CDR3 is 16 residues. In germline, CDR1 is KGHDR, CDR2 SFDVKD. For the CDR3, the DNA is TGTGCCACCAGTGGGGGACAGGGCGGCTCCTACAATGAGCAGTTCTTC. Protein: CATSGGQGGSYNEQFF.

This clone was detected ten times or more. The chain combines TRBV24-1 with TRBJ1-5; TRBD1 agrees at 8 bases. The CDR3 loop spans 14 amino acids. The germline CDR1 and CDR2 sequences are KGHDR and SFDVKD. The trim removed 3 bases at V and 7 bases at J, leaving 4 bases unmatched. The CDR3 nucleotides are TGTGCCACCAGTGATCAGGGGGCAGAGCAGCCCCAGCATTTT. Translating it yields CATSDQGAEQPQHF.

Of note for this clone: The junction shows a germline mismatch at one end, possibly a read error. CDR3 residues: CAGSLSGSEGTGELFF. In DNA form, the CDR3 reads TGTGCCGGCAGCTTATCCGGGAGCGAGGGGACCGGGGAGCTGTTTTTT. V is TRBV7-9 and J is TRBJ2-2; D might be TRBD2 (6 bases). There are 16 residues in the CDR3. Per germline, CDR1 SEHNR and CDR2 FQNEAQ (reference sequence).

This clone has a count of ten or more. V and J are TRBV20-1 and TRBJ2-3, with D unresolved. The CDR3 consists of 12 residues. Trimming removed 0 bases from V and 8 bases from J, with 9 bases in between. Germline CDR1 is DFQATT and CDR2 is SNEGSKA (reference sequence). DNA for the CDR3: TGCAGTGCTAGAGAAAGGGTTGTTACGCAGTATTTT. Encoded protein: CSARERVVTQYF.

This clone came up many times. The genes are TRBV3-1 and TRBJ2-5; D ambiguous. The length of the CDR3 is 15 residues. Trimming took 3 bases from V and 2 from J, leaving 13 bases between them. Germline V gene data show CDR1 as LGHDT and CDR2 as YNNKEL (reference sequence). This chain's CDR3 is CASSQNRGRQETQYF. In nucleotides, the CDR3 is TGTGCCAGCAGCCAGAACCGAGGCCGTCAAGAGACCCAGTACTTC.

This clone was counted many times. The chain has TRBV9 and TRBJ2-7, with 8 bases aligning to TRBD2. Losses at the gene ends were 0 bases for V and 5 bases for J; bases not matched to a gene: 4. This CDR3 has 14 amino acids. Germline CDR1 reads SGDLS; CDR2 reads YYNGEE. The CDR3 nucleotides read TGTGCCAGCAGCGTAGAACCAGCGGGAGACGAGCAGTACTTC. Residues: CASSVEPAGDEQYF.

This clone has a count of ten or more. The rearrangement links TRBV5-1 to TRBJ2-7; TRBD2 agrees at 8 bases. V shed 0 bases, J shed 6 bases, and the junction held 11 bases outside the gene matches. Germline CDR1 and CDR2: SGHRS and YFSETQ. This CDR3 spans 16 amino acids. Written as DNA, the CDR3 is TGCGCCAGCAGCTTGGAAGGCACCGGGAGGGCGAGCGAGCAGTACTTC. Translated, it gives CASSLEGTGRASEQYF.

In its sample, this clone was seen many times. This chain connects TRBV20-1 to TRBJ2-4; TRBD1 is a possible D gene (6 bases). The CDR3 has 14 amino acids. V shed 4 bases and J shed 6 bases, with 16 bases lying between them. CDR1 DFQATT and CDR2 SNEGSKA come from the germline V gene (reference sequence). The CDR3 is CSANFQSRGNIQYF. The CDR3, as DNA: TGCAGTGCTAACTTCCAGTCCAGGGGAAACATTCAGTACTTC.

This clone has more than one count but fewer than ten. For the CDR3, the DNA is TGTGCCAGTAGCGCCTGCCTAGCGGGTGAGGTTGGCCCAGATACGCAGTATTTT. It codes for CASSACLAGEVGPDTQYF. This sequence joins TRBV19 and TRBJ2-3; 8 positions match TRBD2. The germline V gene has CDR1 LNHDA and CDR2 SQIVND (reference sequence). CDR3 length equals 18 residues. Trimming at V came to 6 bases and at J to 4 bases, leaving 18 bases not matched to a gene.

The V call is TRBV27, the J call TRBJ2-7; 8 positions match TRBD2. This CDR3 is built from 20 residues. The germline V gene encodes CDR1 MNHEY and CDR2 SMNVEV (reference sequence). Trimming removed 3 bases from V and 1 base from J; junction bases left unmatched: 20. CDR3 in DNA: TGTGCCAGCAGTTTGTTATACTATCGCGGGAGGCTGGGACTATCCTACGAGCAGTACTTC. Translation gives CASSLLYYRGRLGLSYEQYF.

This clone was found a few times. The chain couples TRBV20-1 to TRBJ2-7, with D perhaps given as TRBD1 or TRBD2 (7 bases each). Germline CDR1 reads DFQATT; CDR2 reads SNEGSKA (reference sequence). This CDR3 comprises 13 residues. Trimming pared 4 bases from V and 6 bases from J, leaving 16 bases between. This CDR3 reads CSATGGGVLEQYF. The CDR3 nucleotides read TGCAGTGCTACAGGGGGGGGTGTCCTCGAGCAGTACTTC.

This clone was recorded at least ten times. The CDR3 coding sequence is TGCAGCGTTTCGACAGGGTCGAACTATGGCTACACCTTC. Translated: CSVSTGSNYGYTF. The chain joins TRBV29-1 to TRBJ1-2; 7 nucleotides match TRBD1. With V trimmed by 5 bases and J by 2 bases, 5 bases remained unmatched. Germline V CDR1 and CDR2: SQVTM, ANQGSEA. This CDR3 has 13 residues.

This clone was seen at least ten times. The chain is built from TRBV7-9 and TRBJ1-1; 9 bases line up with TRBD1. CDR1 SEHNR and CDR2 FQNEAQ come from the germline V gene (reference sequence). This CDR3 is 14 amino acids long. Germline trimming cut 5 bases from V and 5 bases from J; bases unmatched to any gene: 6. CDR3 nucleotide sequence: TGTGCCAGCAGCAGAGGACAGGGGAGAACTGAAGCTTTCTTT. Translating gives CASSRGQGRTEAFF.